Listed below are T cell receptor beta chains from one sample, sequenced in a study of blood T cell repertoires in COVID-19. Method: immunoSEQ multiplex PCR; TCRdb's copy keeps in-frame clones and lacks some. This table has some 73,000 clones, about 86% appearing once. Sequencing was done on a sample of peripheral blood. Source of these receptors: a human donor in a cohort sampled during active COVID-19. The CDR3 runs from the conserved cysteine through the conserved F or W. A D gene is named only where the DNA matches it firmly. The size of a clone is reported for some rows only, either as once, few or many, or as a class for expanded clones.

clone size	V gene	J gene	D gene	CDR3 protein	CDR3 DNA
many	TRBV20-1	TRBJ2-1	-	CSASLLVWQFF	TGCAGTGCTAGCCTACTGGTCTGGCAGTTCTTC
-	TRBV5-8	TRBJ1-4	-	CASSPTGTLRKLFF	TGTGCCAGCAGCCCGACCGGGACACTGAGAAAACTGTTTTTT
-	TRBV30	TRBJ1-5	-	CAWSVPEEIGGRKPQHF	TGTGCCTGGAGTGTACCGGAGGAGATAGGGGGAAGGAAGCCCCAGCATTTT
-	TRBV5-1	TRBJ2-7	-	CASSPFGYEQYF	TGCGCCAGCAGCCCGTTCGGCTACGAGCAGTACTTC
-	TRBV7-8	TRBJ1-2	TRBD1	CASSLTGQGYGGYTF	TGTGCCAGCAGCTTAACGGGACAGGGGTATGGGGGCTACACCTTC
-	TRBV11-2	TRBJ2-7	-	CASSSLGRQGRGEQYF	TGTGCCAGCAGTTCACTGGGTCGGCAGGGCAGGGGCGAGCAGTACTTC
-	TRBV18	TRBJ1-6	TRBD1	CASSPGQGSPLHF	TGTGCCAGCTCCCCAGGACAGGGTTCACCCCTCCACTTT
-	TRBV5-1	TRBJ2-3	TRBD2	CASSLKASGGLTIADTQYF	TGCGCCAGCAGCTTGAAGGCTAGCGGGGGCCTAACGATCGCAGATACGCAGTATTTT
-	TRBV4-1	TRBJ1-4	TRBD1	CASSLRFGTGEKLFF	TGCGCCAGCAGCCTCCGCTTCGGGACAGGGGAAAAACTGTTTTTT
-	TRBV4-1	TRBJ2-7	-	CASSQDRLTRGPRYEQYF	TGCGCCAGCAGCCAAGATCGGCTAACGCGGGGGCCGAGATACGAGCAGTACTTC
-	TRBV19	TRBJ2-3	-	CASSILTDAGASDTQYF	TGTGCCAGTAGTATCCTCACGGACGCGGGGGCCTCAGATACGCAGTATTTT
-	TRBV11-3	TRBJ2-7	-	CASSLGTGSYEQYF	TGTGCCAGCAGCTTGGGGACTGGGTCCTACGAGCAGTACTTC
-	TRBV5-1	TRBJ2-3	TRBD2	CASSLMTAGGTDTQYF	TGCGCCAGCAGCTTGATGACGGCGGGGGGCACAGATACGCAGTATTTT
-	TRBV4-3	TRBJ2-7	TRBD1	CASSQDLDRGYEQYF	TGCGCCAGCAGCCAAGATCTCGACAGGGGTTACGAGCAGTACTTC
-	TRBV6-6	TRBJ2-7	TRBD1	CASSRRDRGAYEQYF	TGTGCCAGCAGTCGCCGGGACAGGGGTGCCTACGAGCAGTACTTC
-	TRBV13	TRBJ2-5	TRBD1	CASSLTGEGDETQYF	TGTGCCAGCAGCCTTACAGGGGAAGGTGACGAGACCCAGTACTTC
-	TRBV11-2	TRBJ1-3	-	CASSLERLPGNTIYF	TGTGCCAGCAGCTTAGAGAGGTTACCTGGAAACACCATATATTTT
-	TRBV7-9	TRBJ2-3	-	CASSLGTQVGSADTQYF	TGTGCCAGCAGCTTAGGGACTCAGGTGGGGTCCGCAGATACGCAGTATTTT
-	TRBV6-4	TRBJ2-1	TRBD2	CASSDSETSGYNEQFF	TGTGCCAGCAGTGACTCTGAGACTAGCGGATACAATGAGCAGTTCTTC
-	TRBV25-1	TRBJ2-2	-	CASSESLSGELFF	TGTGCCAGCAGTGAATCCTTGTCTGGGGAGCTGTTTTTT
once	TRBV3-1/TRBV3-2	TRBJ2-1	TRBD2	CASSQDRGGLYNEQFF	TGTGCCAGCAGCCAAGATCGGGGGGGGCTTTACAATGAGCAGTTCTTC
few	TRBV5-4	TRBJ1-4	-	CASSLFSAYNEKLFF	TGTGCCAGCAGCTTGTTTTCCGCCTATAATGAAAAACTGTTTTTT
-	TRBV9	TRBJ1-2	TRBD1	CASSPDRGQGYTF	TGTGCCAGCAGCCCAGACAGGGGGCAAGGCTACACCTTC
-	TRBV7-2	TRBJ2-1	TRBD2	CASSLFLAGGHFKPNEQFF	TGTGCCAGCAGCTTATTTCTAGCGGGGGGGCATTTTAAGCCCAATGAGCAGTTCTTC
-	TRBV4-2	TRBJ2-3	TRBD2	CASSQVPSGTDTQYF	TGTGCCAGCAGCCAAGTTCCTAGCGGTACAGATACGCAGTATTTT
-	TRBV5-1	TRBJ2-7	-	CASSLVGGVEQYF	TGCGCCAGCAGCTTGGTTGGGGGCGTCGAGCAGTACTTC
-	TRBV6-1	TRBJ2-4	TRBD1	CASRDRGPNIQYF	TGTGCCAGCAGAGACAGGGGGCCAAACATTCAGTACTTC
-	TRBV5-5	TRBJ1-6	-	CASTLRWQGSSYNSPLHF	TGTGCCAGCACCCTTCGTTGGCAGGGGAGCTCCTATAATTCACCCCTCCACTTT
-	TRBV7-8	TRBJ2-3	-	CASSSGTGWKGDTQYF	TGTGCCAGCAGCTCCGGAACAGGGTGGAAGGGAGATACGCAGTATTTT
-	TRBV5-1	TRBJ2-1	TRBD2	CASSTGGRKNVGWWYEQFF	TGCGCCAGCAGCACGGGAGGCCGGAAGAACGTTGGTTGGTGGTATGAGCAGTTCTTC
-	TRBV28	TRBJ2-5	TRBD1	CASSFTQGAQYF	TGTGCCAGCAGTTTCACTCAGGGGGCCCAGTACTTC
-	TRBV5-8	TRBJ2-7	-	CASSLAVRRATYEQYF	TGTGCCAGCAGCTTGGCGGTCAGGAGGGCCACCTACGAGCAGTACTTC
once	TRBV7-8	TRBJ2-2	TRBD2	CAGGGANTGELFF	TGTGCCGGTGGGGGGGCGAACACCGGGGAGCTGTTTTTT
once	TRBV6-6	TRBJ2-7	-	CASSYSTASYEQYF	TGTGCCAGCAGTTACTCGACAGCCTCCTACGAGCAGTACTTC
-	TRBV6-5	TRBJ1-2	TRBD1	CASSPPGSGGRGYTF	TGTGCCAGCAGTCCCCCCGGGTCAGGGGGCCGGGGCTACACCTTC
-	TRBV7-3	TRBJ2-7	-	CASSLIPTGRDEQYF	TGTGCCAGCAGCTTAATCCCGACAGGCCGGGACGAGCAGTACTTC
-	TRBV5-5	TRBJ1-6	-	CASSLEYRSSYNSPLHF	TGTGCCAGCAGCTTGGAGTACAGGAGCTCCTATAATTCACCCCTCCACTTT
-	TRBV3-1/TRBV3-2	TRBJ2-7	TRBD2	CASSRGLAGGLPYEQYF	TGTGCCAGCAGCCGGGGACTAGCGGGGGGACTTCCCTACGAGCAGTACTTC
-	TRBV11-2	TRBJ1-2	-	CASSSYNRGRRYGYTF	TGTGCCAGCAGCTCATATAATAGGGGCAGACGATATGGCTACACCTTC
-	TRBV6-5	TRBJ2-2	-	CASSPRRGNTGELFF	TGTGCCAGCAGTCCACGGCGGGGGAACACCGGGGAGCTGTTTTTT
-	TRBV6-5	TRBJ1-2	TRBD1	CASSSLDRGQYGYTF	TGTGCCAGCAGTTCCTTGGACAGGGGCCAATATGGCTACACCTTC
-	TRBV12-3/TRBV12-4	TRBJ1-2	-	CASSYRDNYGYTF	TGTGCCAGCAGTTACAGGGACAACTATGGCTACACCTTC
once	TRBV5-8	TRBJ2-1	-	CASRQVTRQQFF	TGTGCCAGCAGGCAAGTAACTCGCCAGCAGTTCTTC